This record looks at one TCR beta chain sequence and its context. Its antigen is not known. Primers included in the PCR were 60 Vbeta and 13 Jbeta primers. Assay used: immunoSEQ multiplex PCR; TCRdb lists only in-frame clones, some missing. The sample yields 130,000 or so clones, approximately 80% seen once. The entry originates in a study of cytomegalovirus exposure and HLA in healthy donors. The study, taken as a whole, reports: A later analysis revealed that TCR association rates differed between HLA loci, peaking at DRB1 and bottoming out at HLA-C. In a later analysis, TCR beta V- and J-gene trimming was associated with a missense DCLRE1C variant. Follow-up analysis seemed to connect common viral pathogens with several of the most significant clusters identified.

This CDR3 has 11 amino acids. From germline, CDR1 is MNHEY and CDR2 SMNVEV (reference sequence). Trimming pared 5 bases from V and 4 bases from J, leaving 3 bases between. The chain employs TRBV27 and TRBJ1-3; D is unclear. The sequenced sample consisted of PBMCs. This sequence was found in a woman aged 18-29 years in good health and CMV-seropositive. The CDR3 coding sequence is TGTGCCAGCAGTCCGGGAAACACCATATATTTT. Translated: CASSPGNTIYF.